What follows are 8 T cell receptor beta chains derived from one specimen sequenced in a study of T-cell reconstitution after alpha-beta-depleted transplantation in children. Library preparation (for TCRbeta) was performed with unique molecular identifiers. TCRdb analysed the PCR reads with MiXCR anew, one entry per CDR3 protein. Of 700,000 or so distinct CDR3 sequences in the sample, around 13% were seen once. The specimen was PBMCs, collected before TCRalphabeta/CD19-depleted stem cell transplant. The receptors were sampled from a girl aged 2 to 9 with congenital amegakaryocytic thrombocytopenia, due to receive a stem cell transplant.

V and J are TRBV5-1 and TRBJ1-1; 7 bases are shared with TRBD1. This CDR3 spans 13 amino acids. V shed 0 bases and J 10 bases; nucleotides not matched to a gene: 6. The germline gives CDR1 SGHRS, CDR2 YFSETQ. The CDR3 region is CASSLEGAPGAFF. The CDR3 nucleotides read TGCGCCAGCAGCTTGGAGGGGGCACCGGGAGCTTTCTTT.

V and J are TRBV19 and TRBJ2-1; D possibly uses TRBD1 or TRBD2 (6 bases each). CDR1 and CDR2 from the germline V gene are LNHDA and SQIVND (reference sequence). V lost 11 bases to trimming and J lost 7 bases, with 21 bases between them. This CDR3 spans 14 amino acids. This CDR3 reads CAWRTGHRGNEQFF. The CDR3, as DNA: TGTGCCTGGAGGACGGGACACCGGGGGAATGAGCAGTTCTTC.

This sequence joins TRBV15 and TRBJ1-2, with D perhaps matching TRBD1 (5 bases). The CDR3 sequence is 13 residues long. Per the germline V gene, CDR1 is LNHNV and CDR2 is YYDKDF (reference sequence). V lost 1 base and J lost 8, with 11 bases in between. CDR3 sequence reads: CATSRVGRGGYTF. CDR3 nucleotide sequence: TGTGCCACCAGCAGAGTGGGACGTGGAGGCTACACCTTC.

This clonotype appeared a few times. This chain links TRBV7-9 with TRBJ2-7, with a possible D match to TRBD1 (6 bases). V was pared by 4 bases and J by 2 bases, with 15 bases between. This CDR3 has 15 residues. Germline CDR1 SEHNR, CDR2 FQNEAQ (reference sequence). CDR3 sequence: CASSSYNRVAYEQYF. The CDR3 region has the DNA TGTGCCAGCAGCTCTTACAACAGGGTAGCCTACGAGCAGTACTTC.

This clonotype came up a few times. J is TRBJ2-6 and V is TRBV6-1; TRBD1 matches 8 bases. V gave up 6 bases and J gave up 1 base; unmatched junction bases: 8. CDR1 and CDR2 from the germline V gene are MNHNS and SASEGT. The length of the CDR3 is 17 residues. CDR3 bases: TGTGCCAGCAGCGCCGGGACAGGTGTTTCTGGGGCCAACGTCCTGACTTTC. Translation gives CASSAGTGVSGANVLTF.

This clonotype showed up just a few times. The gene calls are TRBV5-1 and TRBJ2-1, with D perhaps TRBD2 (5 bases). The length of the CDR3 is 11 residues. V dropped 4 bases and J dropped 12 bases, with 11 bases sitting between them. Germline CDR1 reads SGHRS; CDR2 reads YFSETQ. CDR3 nucleotides: TGCGCCAGCAGCGAGGGCCTCGGGCAGTTCTTC. It specifies CASSEGLGQFF.

The chain recombines TRBV27 with TRBJ2-1; no reliable D call. V was cut by 8 bases and J by 6 bases, with 11 bases left in between. The germline V gene encodes CDR1 MNHEY and CDR2 SMNVEV (reference sequence). The CDR3 is made up of 12 amino acids. In nucleotides, the CDR3 is TGTGCCAGCGGATATGGTCGCAATGAGCAGTTCTTC. Its translation: CASGYGRNEQFF.

In this sample, this clonotype turned up a few times. V gene TRBV20-1 combines with J gene TRBJ2-1; perhaps TRBD1 as D (6 bases). The CDR3 consists of 14 residues. Germline assignment: CDR1 DFQATT and CDR2 SNEGSKA (reference sequence). Deletions cut 8 bases from V and 8 bases from J, with 22 bases between. CDR3 nucleotides: TGCAGTAACACTGGACAGTCCGGTTCCGATGAGCAGTTCTTC. Translation: CSNTGQSGSDEQFF.